The 32 T cell receptor beta chains reported below all come from one sample, sequenced in a study of cytomegalovirus exposure and HLA in healthy donors. The study ran its PCR with 60 Vbeta and 13 Jbeta primers. Here immunoSEQ multiplex PCR was the method, and the copy in TCRdb shows in-frame clones only, minus some. The data contain about 140,000 clones, roughly 72% of them singletons. The material sequenced was PBMCs. Source of these receptors: a man aged 35 to 55 in good health and CMV-seronegative.

In the case of this clone: At the DNA level, this CDR3 is encoded by other sequences in the same sample as well. This chain links TRBV27 with TRBJ2-7; TRBD1 agrees at 10 bases. CDR1 and CDR2 from the germline V gene are MNHEY and SMNVEV (reference sequence). This CDR3 is 15 amino acids long. V shed 2 bases, J shed 4 bases, and the junction held 5 bases outside the gene matches. CDR3 region: CASSLGGTGDYEQYF. CDR3 nucleotides: TGTGCCAGCAGTTTAGGTGGGACAGGGGATTACGAGCAGTACTTC.

The chain links TRBV2 to TRBJ1-1; 7 positions agree with TRBD1. V lost 1 base, J lost 4 bases, and 3 bases stayed unmatched. Germline V gives CDR1 SNHLY, CDR2 FYNNEI. The CDR3 is 14 residues long. Here the CDR3 DNA reads TGTGCCAGCAGTGAAGAACAGGGGTCCACTGAAGCTTTCTTT. Translated, it gives CASSEEQGSTEAFF.

CDR3 protein: CASSTFTGTGPYEQYF. CDR3 DNA: TGTGCCAGTAGTACATTCACCGGGACAGGGCCCTACGAGCAGTACTTC. This chain connects TRBV19 to TRBJ2-7, with TRBD1 matching over 9 bases. This CDR3 contains 16 residues. Germline V gene lookup returns CDR1 LNHDA and CDR2 SQIVND (reference sequence). V lost 4 bases and J lost 2; bases outside the gene matches: 9.

The V and J genes are TRBV4-2 and TRBJ2-5, with 7 bases aligning to TRBD2. The end of the DNA is better explained by TRBJ2-7, so the J call may be wrong. Germline CDR1 LGHNA, CDR2 YNFKEQ. CDR3 length equals 16 residues. As DNA, the CDR3 is TGTGCCAGCAGCCAAGGGGCCAGCGGGGTGTCCTACGAGCAGTACTTC. It translates to CASSQGASGVSYEQYF.

The chain employs TRBV6-6 and TRBJ2-3, with TRBD2 matching 12 bases. Germline lookup yields CDR1 MNHNY and CDR2 SVGAGI (reference sequence). J lost 2 bases, V lost 5 bases, and 5 bases had no gene match. This CDR3 has 16 residues. CDR3 nucleotide sequence: TGTGCCAGCAGTCCGTCTAGCGGGGGGGCCACAGATACGCAGTATTTT. Protein sequence: CASSPSSGGATDTQYF.

Only a few counts were recorded for this clone. The chain is built from TRBV6-5 and TRBJ1-1, with D hard to call. Germline-derived CDR1 and CDR2 are MNHEY and SVGAGI. Trimming took 1 base from V and 0 from J, leaving 6 bases between them. The CDR3 is 14 residues long. The CDR3 coding sequence is TGTGCCAGCAGTTACTTACACCTGAACACTGAAGCTTTCTTT. Translated, it gives CASSYLHLNTEAFF.

The chain links TRBV7-8 to TRBJ2-7, with D possibly TRBD1 on 6 matching bases. The CDR3 covers 16 residues. Per the germline V gene, CDR1 is SGHVS and CDR2 is FQNEAQ. Trimming left V 5 bases short and J 1 base short, with 18 bases between. The CDR3 coding sequence is TGTGCCAGCAGCCAACAACAGGGTGCTAGTTCCTACGAGCAGTACTTC. This gives the protein CASSQQQGASSYEQYF.

This clone was counted once. V gene TRBV7-2 combines with J gene TRBJ1-6, with TRBD1 as a possible D gene (6 bases). The V and J ends lost 5 bases and 7 bases respectively, with 15 bases between them. CDR1 is SGHTA, CDR2 FQGNSA, per germline. The CDR3 has 15 amino acids. As DNA, the CDR3 is TGTGCCAGCAGCAAGGGGGGGTTTCGGAATTCACCCCTCCACTTT. This gives the protein CASSKGGFRNSPLHF.

The rearrangement links TRBV5-1 to TRBJ2-3; D might be TRBD2 (5 bases). This CDR3 comprises 14 residues. Germline lookup yields CDR1 SGHRS and CDR2 YFSETQ. Trimming left V 4 bases short and J 2 bases short, with 11 bases between. This CDR3 reads CASSALGSTDTQYF. CDR3 nucleotide sequence: TGCGCCAGCAGCGCACTAGGGTCCACAGATACGCAGTATTTT.

The rearrangement links TRBV6-4 to TRBJ2-3; TRBD2 agrees at 8 bases. Germline CDR1 MRHNA, CDR2 SNTAGT. CDR3 length equals 15 residues. J was trimmed by 4 bases and V by 6 bases; bases with no gene match: 9. The CDR3 sequence: CASSPSGGAADTQYF. CDR3 coding DNA: TGTGCCAGCAGCCCCAGCGGGGGAGCGGCAGATACGCAGTATTTT.

The chain couples TRBV19 to TRBJ2-7, with 10 bases that match TRBD1. The CDR3 consists of 14 residues. V trimming: 6 bases; J trimming: 4 bases; junction bases outside the gene matches: 6. CDR1 LNHDA and CDR2 SQIVND come from the germline V gene (reference sequence). The CDR3 here is CASSPRTGGYEQYF. The CDR3 DNA sequence: TGTGCCAGTAGCCCAAGGACAGGGGGTTACGAGCAGTACTTC.

The rearrangement links TRBV10-1 to TRBJ2-5; no firm D call. V was trimmed by 5 bases and J by 3 bases, leaving 10 bases between them. From germline, CDR1 is WNHNN and CDR2 SYGVQD (reference sequence). This CDR3 is 13 amino acids long. The CDR3 DNA reads as TGCGCCAGCAGTCGGAGTACTGAAGAGACCCAGTACTTC. This translates into CASSRSTEETQYF.

This clone has a single count. The chain has TRBV6-1 and TRBJ1-3; perhaps TRBD1 as D (5 bases). The V gene's germline CDR1 is MNHNS and CDR2 SASEGT. Trimming shortened V by 8 bases and J by 0 bases, and 8 bases separated the two germline ends. This CDR3 has 13 residues. This chain's CDR3 is CASGGDSGNTIYF. The CDR3 region has the DNA TGTGCCAGCGGAGGGGACTCTGGAAACACCATATATTTT.

The V call is TRBV25-1, the J call TRBJ2-1; TRBD1 aligns across 7 bases. Trimming cost V 2 bases and J 6 bases; bases outside gene matches: 7. Germline V gene data show CDR1 as MGHDK and CDR2 as SYGVNS. The CDR3 loop spans 15 amino acids. CDR3 nucleotide sequence: TGTGCCAGCAGTGAAGCCGGGACAGCCCTCAATGAGCAGTTCTTC. Translation gives CASSEAGTALNEQFF.

The chain is built from TRBV27 and TRBJ1-4; D may be TRBD1 (5 bases). The CDR3 sequence is 16 residues long. V was trimmed by 5 bases and J by 5 bases, leaving 18 bases between them. Germline V gene sequence: CDR1 MNHEY, CDR2 SMNVEV (reference sequence). Here the CDR3 reads CASSPRRTSGNEKLFF. CDR3 nucleotides: TGTGCCAGCAGTCCCCGCCGGACATCAGGAAATGAAAAACTGTTTTTT.

The V and J genes are TRBV6-4 and TRBJ2-1, with no clear D. V lost 3 bases, J lost 1 base, and 10 bases lay in between. Germline V lookup: CDR1 MRHNA, CDR2 SNTAGT. The CDR3 spans 15 residues. The CDR3 DNA follows: TGTGCCAGCAGTGAGAAGGCGGCATCCTACAATGAGCAGTTCTTC. Its protein is CASSEKAASYNEQFF.

CDR3 in amino acids: CASSEGGDVQPQHF. The CDR3 DNA sequence: TGTGCCAGCAGTGAAGGGGGGGACGTTCAGCCCCAGCATTTT. This chain connects TRBV2 to TRBJ1-5, with a possible D match to TRBD1 (5 bases). The V end lost 1 base, the J end lost 6 bases, and 10 bases lay between the germline ends. Germline V lookup: CDR1 SNHLY, CDR2 FYNNEI. This CDR3 is 14 amino acids long.

This clone was observed a handful of times. V usage is TRBV6-5 and J usage is TRBJ2-1; TRBD2 might be the D (5 bases). The CDR3 sequence is 15 residues long. Germline V lookup: CDR1 MNHEY, CDR2 SVGAGI. Between the trimmed V and J ends, which lost 2 bases and 5 bases, there was a span of 13 bases. CDR3 protein: CASSYNRGSDNEQFF. CDR3 nucleotide sequence: TGTGCCAGCAGTTACAACCGAGGGAGCGACAATGAGCAGTTCTTC.

The rearrangement uses TRBV7-2 and TRBJ2-7; 7 bases fit TRBD2. V dropped 6 bases and J dropped 1; count of bases not matched to a gene: 3. Germline lookup yields CDR1 SGHTA and CDR2 FQGNSA. The CDR3 consists of 13 residues. Here the CDR3 reads CASSPGLSYEQYF. The CDR3 region has the DNA TGTGCCAGCAGTCCGGGACTATCCTACGAGCAGTACTTC.

The V call is TRBV12-5, the J call TRBJ2-7, with D possibly being TRBD1 (5 bases). Germline loops: CDR1 LGHNT, CDR2 FRNRAP. V gave up 2 bases and J gave up 3 bases, with 14 bases separating them. The CDR3 has 15 amino acids. The CDR3 nucleotides are TGTGCTAGTGGTTTGACAAGCCACAGGATCTACGAGCAGTACTTC. This codes for CASGLTSHRIYEQYF.

The chain couples TRBV28 to TRBJ2-3, with 9 nucleotides matching TRBD2. The germline gives CDR1 MDHEN, CDR2 SYDVKM. V dropped 5 bases and J dropped 2; count of bases not matched to a gene: 8. CDR3 size: 16 residues. The CDR3 nucleotides read TGTGCCAGCAGTCGGCCGACTAGCGGAAACACAGATACGCAGTATTTT. It codes for CASSRPTSGNTDTQYF.

V and J are TRBV6-5 and TRBJ1-1; D unresolved. Germline assignment: CDR1 MNHEY and CDR2 SVGAGI. V was shortened by 8 bases and J by 6 bases, with 19 bases between the two germline ends. This CDR3 comprises 14 residues. In DNA form, the CDR3 reads TGTGCCAGCCATCGTTCCGGTCCCGCCGCTGAAGCTTTCTTT. As protein: CASHRSGPAAEAFF.

This clone was counted only a few times. The chain combines TRBV28 with TRBJ2-2; D is perhaps TRBD1 (5 bases). This CDR3 region has 13 residues. The V gene lost 6 bases and the J gene lost 6 bases, with 11 bases spanning the gap. Per the germline V gene, CDR1 is MDHEN and CDR2 is SYDVKM. The CDR3 sequence is CASRIRVPGELFF. As DNA, the CDR3 is TGTGCCAGCAGAATCAGGGTTCCCGGGGAGCTGTTTTTT.

The gene calls are TRBV7-9 and TRBJ2-2; 10 bases are a match to TRBD1. V was pared by 3 bases and J by 0 bases, with 7 bases of the junction left unmatched. CDR1 is SEHNR and CDR2 is FQNEAQ in the germline V gene (reference sequence). The CDR3 runs 18 residues. The CDR3 region has the DNA TGTGCCAGCAGCTTCTTGGGACAGGGGAAAACGAACACCGGGGAGCTGTTTTTT. The encoded protein is CASSFLGQGKTNTGELFF.

The J gene is TRBJ2-4, the V gene TRBV15, with a weak D call TRBD1 (8 bases). Deletions cut 7 bases from V and 6 bases from J, with 16 bases between. CDR1 is LNHNV, CDR2 YYDKDF, per germline (reference sequence). The CDR3 length is 14 residues. DNA for the CDR3: TGTGCCACCACCACAGGGGGGGGCGGAAACATTCAGTACTTC. Amino acid sequence: CATTTGGGGNIQYF.

This clone came up a few times. The gene calls are TRBV18 and TRBJ2-5; 15 bases line up with TRBD2. Germline assignment: CDR1 KGHSH and CDR2 LQKENI. This CDR3 is 17 amino acids long. Trimming removed 3 bases from V and 0 bases from J; junction bases left unmatched: 2. CDR3 DNA sequence: TGTGCCAGCTCACCCGGGACTAGCGGGGGGCACCAAGAGACCCAGTACTTC. It translates to CASSPGTSGGHQETQYF.

This sequence joins TRBV7-8 and TRBJ2-2, with D possibly TRBD1 on 5 matching bases. Per the germline V gene, CDR1 is SGHVS and CDR2 is FQNEAQ. This CDR3 contains 18 residues. V was shortened by 2 bases and J by 1 base, with 17 bases between the two germline ends. DNA of the CDR3: TGTGCCAGCAGCTTACGTGCAGTTAGGACACTGAACACCGGGGAGCTGTTTTTT. Translating gives CASSLRAVRTLNTGELFF. The entire variable domain, with the rest obtained from reference TRBV7-8 and TRBJ2-2, is as follows: GAGVSQSPRYKVAKRGQDVALRCDPISGHVSLFWYQQALGQGPEFLTYFQNEAQLDKSGLPSDRFFAERPEGSVSTLKIQRTQQEDSAVYLCASSLRAVRTLNTGELFFGEGSRLTVL.

This chain joins TRBV6-5 and TRBJ2-3; D perhaps matches TRBD1 (5 bases). CDR1 and CDR2 from the germline V gene are MNHEY and SVGAGI. This CDR3 contains 11 residues. Deletions cut 9 bases from V and 9 bases from J, with 13 bases between. The CDR3 is CASTSGITQYF. In DNA, the CDR3 is TGTGCCAGTACTTCAGGGATCACGCAGTATTTT.

There are a few counts of this clone. Other DNA variants within this sample encode the same CDR3. V is TRBV18 and J is TRBJ1-1; D not certain. The CDR3 extends over 13 amino acids. V lost 3 bases, J lost 1 base, and 6 bases lay in between. The germline V gene encodes CDR1 KGHSH and CDR2 LQKENI. The DNA of the CDR3 is TGTGCCAGCTCACCTAACAAGAACACTGAAGCTTTCTTT. This gives the protein CASSPNKNTEAFF. Using reference TRBV18 and TRBJ1-1 for the parts outside the CDR3, the full variable domain is NAGVMQNPRHLVRRRGQEARLRCSPMKGHSHVYWYRQLPEEGLKFMVYLQKENIIDESGMPKERFSAEFPKEGPSILRIQQVVRGDSAAYFCASSPNKNTEAFFGQGTRLTVV.

The rearrangement uses TRBV28 and TRBJ2-7, with 7 bases fitting TRBD1. Germline-derived CDR1 and CDR2 are MDHEN and SYDVKM. Unmatched junction bases numbered 15, after V lost 4 bases and J lost 3 bases. The CDR3 is made up of 17 amino acids. The CDR3 coding sequence is TGTGCCAGCAGTTATGCTATCGGACAGGTCTTCTTCTACGAGCAGTACTTC. As protein: CASSYAIGQVFFYEQYF.

J is TRBJ1-5 and V is TRBV19; D may be TRBD1 (6 bases). CDR1 and CDR2 from the germline V gene are LNHDA and SQIVND (reference sequence). This CDR3 comprises 14 residues. V gave up 3 bases and J gave up 6 bases, with 12 bases separating them. CDR3 sequence reads: CASSIRTGPQPQHF. The DNA for the CDR3 is TGTGCCAGTAGTATTAGAACAGGGCCTCAGCCCCAGCATTTT.

The rearrangement links TRBV6-1 to TRBJ1-4; 9 bases are shared with TRBD1. The germline CDR1 and CDR2 sequences are MNHNS and SASEGT. Trimming at V came to 5 bases and at J to 6 bases, leaving 4 bases not matched to a gene. CDR3 length: 14 amino acids. The CDR3 reads CASSSTGGHEKLFF. CDR3 sequence (DNA): TGTGCCAGCAGTTCCACAGGGGGCCATGAAAAACTGTTTTTT.